These 10 T cell receptor beta chains were all obtained from the same sample, sequenced in a study of tumor-infiltrating lymphocytes in primary liver carcinoma. Blood RNA originated from unsorted whole blood, with germline DNA additionally extracted. The researchers produced TCR beta cDNA from 500 to 550 ng total RNA with a constant-region primer. TCR beta libraries came from three nested multiplex PCR rounds using slightly modified ARM-PCR. Each of the first two PCR rounds ran roughly 9 cycles with TRBV1-TRBV30 forward and C-beta reverse primers. In TCRdb, the multiplex PCR reads were re-called with MiXCR into one record per CDR3 protein. The sample holds under 200,000 distinct CDR3 sequences; roughly 61% are singletons and the top ten take 5.5% to 9%. The source material was peripheral blood. These receptors originate from a woman aged 55-70 years with primary liver carcinoma and hepatitis B virus infection.

In regard to this clonotype: This likely comes from a read error, as the CDR3 has no conserved phenylalanine or tryptophan at its end. This chain's CDR3 is CASRRQGAKETQYL. In DNA, the CDR3 is TGTGCCAGCAGGAGACAGGGGGCAAAGGAGACCCAGTACTTA. V and J are TRBV6-1 and TRBJ2-5; 10 bases match TRBD1. The ends lost 6 bases at V and 5 bases at J; junction bases unmatched: 6. The germline V gene encodes CDR1 MNHNS and CDR2 SASEGT. The CDR3 runs to 14 residues.

Comment on this clonotype: A junction end diverges from the germline sequence, so it may reflect a read error. V is TRBV11-2 and J is TRBJ1-6; weak D call: TRBD1 (5 bases). Germline values: CDR1 SGHAT, CDR2 FQNNGV. This CDR3 contains 16 residues. The CDR3, as DNA: TGTACCAGCAGCTTAGCTGGTGACGGGGGAAATTCACCCCTCCACTTT. It codes for CTSSLAGDGGNSPLHF.

The V and J genes are TRBV28 and TRBJ2-2; D possibly corresponds to TRBD1 (6 bases). The CDR3 is made up of 13 amino acids. CDR1 is MDHEN and CDR2 is SYDVKM in the germline V gene. V was pared by 6 bases and J by 5 bases, with 10 bases between. CDR3 residues: CASRNRDTGELFF. The CDR3 DNA reads as TGTGCCAGCAGAAACAGGGATACCGGGGAGCTGTTTTTT.

About this clonotype itself: One end of the junction varies from germline; a read error may be responsible. The rearrangement uses TRBV5-4 and TRBJ1-1; 9 bases map to TRBD1. The CDR3 runs to 16 residues. CDR1 and CDR2 from the germline V gene are SGHNT and YYREEE (reference sequence). CDR3 in amino acids: CASSSGLTGGHTETFF. DNA for the CDR3: TGTGCCAGCAGCTCCGGGTTGACAGGGGGTCACACTGAAACTTTCTTT.

About this clonotype itself: The germline gene is not matched at one end of the junction; a read error may be the cause. The V gene is TRBV4-1, the J gene TRBJ2-7; the D call may be TRBD1 or TRBD2 (5 bases each). Germline loops: CDR1 MGHRA, CDR2 YSYEKL. CDR3 length: 17 residues. The DNA of the CDR3 is TGCGCCAGCAGCCAAGACCGCGGCGGAGTCGGGACCTACGGGCAGTACTTC. It specifies CASSQDRGGVGTYGQYF.

Concerning this clonotype itself: A much larger clone is a single base away; this may be a read error. The chain uses TRBV6-2 or TRBV6-3 and TRBJ2-7, with TRBD2 matching over 9 bases. The trim removed 7 bases at V and 0 bases at J, leaving 10 bases unmatched. This CDR3 region has 16 residues. Germline CDR1 reads MNHEY; CDR2 reads SVGEGT. CDR3 region: CASTKSPSGISYEQYF. The CDR3 nucleotides are TGTGCCAGCACCAAGAGCCCTAGCGGGATCTCCTACGAGCAGTACTTC.

This clonotype was recorded a few times. This may be a read error, as it is one base from a much larger clone. The chain employs TRBV2 and TRBJ2-1; D unresolved. This CDR3 spans 11 amino acids. From germline, CDR1 is SNHLY and CDR2 FYNNEI. Trimming took 4 bases from V and 4 from J, leaving 2 bases between them. CDR3 coding DNA: TGTGCCAGCAGTGCTTACAATGAGCAGTTCTTC. Amino acid sequence: CASSAYNEQFF.

About this clonotype itself: It may be a read error: a sequence one base away is much more abundant. The rearrangement links TRBV6-5 to TRBJ2-7; D unresolved. Germline lookup yields CDR1 MNHEY and CDR2 SVGAGI. This CDR3 is 13 amino acids long. The CDR3 sequence is CASNPLGNYGQYF. The CDR3 DNA follows: TGTGCCAGCAATCCTTTGGGGAACTACGGGCAGTACTTC.

Concerning this clonotype: Sequence at one end of the junction differs from germline and may be a read error. The V and J genes are TRBV7-9 and TRBJ2-5; 12 positions match TRBD2. This CDR3 is 18 amino acids long. CDR1 is SEHNR and CDR2 is FQNEAQ in the germline V gene (reference sequence). Written as DNA, the CDR3 is TGTGCCAGCAGCCCCCCCTTCCGACTAGCGGGAGTCAGGGAGACCCGGTATTTC. Translating gives CASSPPFRLAGVRETRYF.

This clonotype appeared many times. V is TRBV29-1 and J is TRBJ1-1, with 10 bases lining up with TRBD1. This CDR3 contains 15 residues. J gave up 0 bases and V 4 bases, and 5 bases lay outside the gene matches. From germline, CDR1 is SQVTM and CDR2 ANQGSEA. In DNA form, the CDR3 reads TGCAGCGTTGGGGACAGGGGCCACTTGAACACTGAAGCTTTCTTT. This gives the protein CSVGDRGHLNTEAFF.